The entry below describes one T cell receptor (beta chain). Its target is not known. This entry belongs to a study of shared clonotypes between healthy human individuals. Study-wide results and caveats: Among donors, clonotype sharing was expected to be affected by sequencing depth.

Naive CD8 isolation took CD45RO-negative cells positively selected for CCR7 and excluded terminally differentiated effector memory CD45RA+ cells. Only in-frame clones appear in the TCRdb table, and some are missing; sequencing was by immunoSEQ multiplex PCR. The sample contains about 2.2 million clones, 93% of which appear only once. The specimen was naive CD8+ T cells from PBMCs. The clonotype comes from a man in his late teens or twenties in good health. Some clones in this sample may be carry-over from other donors' samples.

The CDR3 sequence is CASSSSGETGYEQYF. DNA of the CDR3: TGTGCCAGTAGTTCCTCCGGTGAGACGGGGTACGAGCAGTACTTC. This chain connects TRBV19 to TRBJ2-7, with a tentative D call TRBD2 (5 bases). Germline V gives CDR1 LNHDA, CDR2 SQIVND (reference sequence). V lost 5 bases and J 4 bases, leaving 18 bases between the germline ends. The CDR3 has 15 amino acids.